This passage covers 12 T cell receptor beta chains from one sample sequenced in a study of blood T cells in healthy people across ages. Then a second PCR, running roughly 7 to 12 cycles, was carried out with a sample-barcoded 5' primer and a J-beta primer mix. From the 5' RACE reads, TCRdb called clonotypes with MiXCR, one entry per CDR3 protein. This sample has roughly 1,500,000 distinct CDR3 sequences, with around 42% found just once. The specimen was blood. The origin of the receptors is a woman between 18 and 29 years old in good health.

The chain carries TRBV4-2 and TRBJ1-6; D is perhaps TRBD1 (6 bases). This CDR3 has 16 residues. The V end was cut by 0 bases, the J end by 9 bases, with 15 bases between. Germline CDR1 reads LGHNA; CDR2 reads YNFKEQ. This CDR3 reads CASSQDFWDNISPLHF. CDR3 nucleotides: TGTGCCAGCAGCCAAGATTTTTGGGACAATATTTCACCCCTCCACTTT.

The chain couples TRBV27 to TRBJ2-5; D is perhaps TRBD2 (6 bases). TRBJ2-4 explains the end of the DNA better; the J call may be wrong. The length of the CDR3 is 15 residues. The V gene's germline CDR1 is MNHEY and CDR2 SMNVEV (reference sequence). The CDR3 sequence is CASSLPGEAGNIQYF. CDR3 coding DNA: TGTGCCAGCAGTTTACCTGGGGAGGCTGGTAACATTCAGTACTTC.

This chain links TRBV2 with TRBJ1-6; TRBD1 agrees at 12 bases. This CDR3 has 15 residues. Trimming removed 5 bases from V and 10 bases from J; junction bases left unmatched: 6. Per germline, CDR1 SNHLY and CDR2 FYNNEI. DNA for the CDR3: TGTGCCAGCAGTTCCGGGACAGGGGGCCGGTCACCCCTCCACTTT. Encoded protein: CASSSGTGGRSPLHF. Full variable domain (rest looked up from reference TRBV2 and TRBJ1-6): EPEVTQTPSHQVTQMGQEVILRCVPISNHLYFYWYRQILGQKVEFLVSFYNNEISEKSEIFDDQFSVERPDGSNFTLKIRSTKLEDSAMYFCASSSGTGGRSPLHFGNGTRLTVT.

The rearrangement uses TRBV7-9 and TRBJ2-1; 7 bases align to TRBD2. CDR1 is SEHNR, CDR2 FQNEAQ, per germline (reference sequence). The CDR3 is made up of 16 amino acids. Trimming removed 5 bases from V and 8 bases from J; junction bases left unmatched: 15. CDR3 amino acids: CASSPAAGLNLDEQFF. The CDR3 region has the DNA TGTGCCAGCAGCCCCGCAGCGGGACTGAATTTGGATGAGCAGTTCTTC.

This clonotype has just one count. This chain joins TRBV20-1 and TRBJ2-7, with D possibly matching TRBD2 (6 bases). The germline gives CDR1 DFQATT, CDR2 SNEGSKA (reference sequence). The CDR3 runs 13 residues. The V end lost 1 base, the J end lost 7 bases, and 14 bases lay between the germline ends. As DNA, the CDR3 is TGCAGTGCTAGAGCTACGGGACTCAATGAGCAGTACTTC. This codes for CSARATGLNEQYF.

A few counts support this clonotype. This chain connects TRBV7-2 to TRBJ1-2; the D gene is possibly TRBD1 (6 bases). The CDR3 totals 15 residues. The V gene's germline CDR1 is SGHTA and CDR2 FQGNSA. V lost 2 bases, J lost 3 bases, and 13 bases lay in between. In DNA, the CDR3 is TGTGCCAGCAGCTTACCCCGACAGGTCCACTATGGCTACACCTTC. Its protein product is CASSLPRQVHYGYTF.

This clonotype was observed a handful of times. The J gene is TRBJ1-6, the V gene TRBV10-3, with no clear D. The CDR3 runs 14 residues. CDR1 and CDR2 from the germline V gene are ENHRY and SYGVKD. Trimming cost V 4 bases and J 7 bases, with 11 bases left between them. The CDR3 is CAISGQGFNSPLHF. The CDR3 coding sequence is TGTGCCATCAGTGGTCAAGGCTTCAATTCACCCCTCCACTTT.

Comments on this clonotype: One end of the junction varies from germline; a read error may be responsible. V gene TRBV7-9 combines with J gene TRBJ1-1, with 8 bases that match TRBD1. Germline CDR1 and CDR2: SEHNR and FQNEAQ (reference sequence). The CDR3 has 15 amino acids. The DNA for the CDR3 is TGTACCAGCAACCCGGGACAGGTTAAGAACACTGAAGCTTTCTTT. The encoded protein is CTSNPGQVKNTEAFF.

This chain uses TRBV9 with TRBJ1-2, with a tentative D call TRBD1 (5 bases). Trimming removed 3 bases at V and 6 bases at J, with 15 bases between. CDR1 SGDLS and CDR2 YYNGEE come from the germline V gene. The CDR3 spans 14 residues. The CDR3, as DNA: TGTGCCAGCAGCGCCCGAGGCGGGGGAGATGGCTACACCTTC. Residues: CASSARGGGDGYTF. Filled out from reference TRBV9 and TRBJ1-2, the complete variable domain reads DSGVTQTPKHLITATGQRVTLRCSPRSGDLSVYWYQQSLDQGLQFLIQYYNGEERAKGNILERFSAQQFPDLHSELNLSSLELGDSALYFCASSARGGGDGYTFGSGTRLTVV.

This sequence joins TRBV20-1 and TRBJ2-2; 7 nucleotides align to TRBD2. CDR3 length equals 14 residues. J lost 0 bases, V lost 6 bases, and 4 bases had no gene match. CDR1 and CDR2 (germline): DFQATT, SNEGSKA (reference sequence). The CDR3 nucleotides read TGCAGTGCCTCGACTAGCCCGAACACCGGGGAGCTGTTTTTT. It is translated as CSASTSPNTGELFF.

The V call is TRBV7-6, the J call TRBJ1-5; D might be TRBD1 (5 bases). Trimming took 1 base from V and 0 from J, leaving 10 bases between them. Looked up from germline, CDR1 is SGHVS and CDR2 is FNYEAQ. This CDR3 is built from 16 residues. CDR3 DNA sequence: TGTGCCAGCAGCTTAGGGAGCGGGACTAGCAATCAGCCCCAGCATTTT. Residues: CASSLGSGTSNQPQHF.

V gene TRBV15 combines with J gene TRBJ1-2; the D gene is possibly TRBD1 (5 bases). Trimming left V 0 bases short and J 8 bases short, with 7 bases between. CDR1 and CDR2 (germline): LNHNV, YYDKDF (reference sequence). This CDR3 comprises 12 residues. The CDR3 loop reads CATSRDYRGYTF. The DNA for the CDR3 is TGTGCCACCAGCAGAGATTACAGGGGCTACACCTTC.